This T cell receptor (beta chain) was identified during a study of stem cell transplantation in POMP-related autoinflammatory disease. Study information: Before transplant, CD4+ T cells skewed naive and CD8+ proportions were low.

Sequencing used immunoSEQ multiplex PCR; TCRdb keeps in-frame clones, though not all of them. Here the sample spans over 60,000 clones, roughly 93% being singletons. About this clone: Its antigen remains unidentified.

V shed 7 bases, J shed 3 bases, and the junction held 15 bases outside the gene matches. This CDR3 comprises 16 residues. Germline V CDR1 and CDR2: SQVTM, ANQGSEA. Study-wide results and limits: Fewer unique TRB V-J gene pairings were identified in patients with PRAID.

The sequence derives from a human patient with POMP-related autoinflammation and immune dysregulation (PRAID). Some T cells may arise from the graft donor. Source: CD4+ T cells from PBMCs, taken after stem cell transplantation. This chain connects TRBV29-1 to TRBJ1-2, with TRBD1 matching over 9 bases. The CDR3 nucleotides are TGCAGCGCCGGAGGACAGGGGAAATCTTCATACTATGGCTACACCTTC. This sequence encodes CSAGGQGKSSYYGYTF.